The 20 T cell receptor beta chains presented below share a single source sample, sequenced in a study of early stage breast cancer tumors. The data were produced by immunoSEQ multiplex PCR, yet TCRdb's version contains in-frame clones alone and is incomplete. The profile shows around 78,000 clones, around 80% of them singletons. Material for sequencing was blood. These receptors were taken from a person in their sixties with breast cancer.

The chain joins TRBV11-2 to TRBJ2-7; maybe TRBD2 (6 bases). Trimming shortened V by 5 bases and J by 3 bases, and 26 bases separated the two germline ends. This CDR3 is 18 amino acids long. Germline CDR1 is SGHAT and CDR2 is FQNNGV. CDR3 nucleotide sequence: TGTGCCAGCAGCAAGATGAGCCCTTCAACGACTAGTTTCTACGAGCAGTACTTC. Translation: CASSKMSPSTTSFYEQYF.

The chain uses TRBV5-1 and TRBJ1-4; D may be TRBD1 (6 bases). Germline V gene lookup returns CDR1 SGHRS and CDR2 YFSETQ. V dropped 0 bases and J dropped 8 bases, with 14 bases sitting between them. The CDR3 contains 15 residues. The CDR3 loop is CASSLVSGEVEKLFF. The CDR3 DNA sequence: TGCGCCAGCAGCTTGGTCTCAGGGGAGGTGGAAAAACTGTTTTTT.

This sequence joins TRBV5-1 and TRBJ2-1, with 11 bases aligning to TRBD2. Trimming took 5 bases from V and 8 from J; bases not matched to a gene: 6. This CDR3 region has 14 residues. CDR1 is SGHRS and CDR2 is YFSETQ in the germline V gene. The DNA for the CDR3 is TGCGCCAGCAGACTAGCGGGGGCTTTTGATGAGCAGTTCTTC. Protein: CASRLAGAFDEQFF.

This CDR3 reads CASSKGPEHTIYF. DNA for the CDR3: TGTGCCAGCAGCAAAGGACCCGAACACACCATATATTTT. The chain combines TRBV21-1 with TRBJ1-3. TRBV21-1 is tagged as a pseudogene. This CDR3 contains 13 residues.

The chain couples TRBV6-5 to TRBJ1-5, with unresolved D. CDR3 length equals 13 residues. Trimming shortened V by 6 bases and J by 2 bases, and 8 bases separated the two germline ends. Germline values: CDR1 MNHEY, CDR2 SVGAGI. The CDR3 nucleotides read TGTGCCAGCAGAAAGAGGGGCAATCAGCCCCAGCATTTT. This codes for CASRKRGNQPQHF.

The gene calls are TRBV19 and TRBJ1-5; D unresolved. The CDR3 extends over 13 amino acids. The V end was cut by 3 bases, the J end by 9 bases, with 12 bases between. CDR1 LNHDA and CDR2 SQIVND come from the germline V gene (reference sequence). CDR3 amino acids: CASSIGEARPQHF. The DNA for the CDR3 is TGTGCCAGTAGTATTGGGGAGGCGAGGCCCCAGCATTTT.

The chain recombines TRBV6-6 with TRBJ2-1; 11 bases fit TRBD1. Germline values: CDR1 MNHNY, CDR2 SVGAGI (reference sequence). CDR3 length: 14 amino acids. Unmatched junction bases numbered 7, after V lost 6 bases and J lost 9 bases. CDR3 protein: CASRRDRGVGEQFF. The CDR3 coding sequence is TGTGCCAGCAGGCGGGACAGGGGGGTGGGTGAGCAGTTCTTC.

The chain is built from TRBV6-8 and TRBJ1-3, with D tentatively TRBD1 (6 bases). CDR3 size: 16 residues. Per the germline V gene, CDR1 is MNHGY and CDR2 is SAAAGT. Trimming left V 6 bases short and J 3 bases short, with 18 bases between. The CDR3 nucleotides are TGTGCCAGCAGGGGGACCTCCCAGGGGAATGGAAACACCATATATTTT. This sequence encodes CASRGTSQGNGNTIYF.

The chain couples TRBV7-9 to TRBJ2-7, with 9 bases identical to TRBD1. Germline CDR1 SEHNR, CDR2 FQNEAQ (reference sequence). With V trimmed by 6 bases and J by 5 bases, 11 bases remained unmatched. This CDR3 region has 15 residues. CDR3 DNA: TGTGCCAGCAGTACTCCGGGACAGGGTGTCCACGAGCAGTACTTC. Amino acids: CASSTPGQGVHEQYF.

The chain couples TRBV28 to TRBJ2-2; the D gene is possibly TRBD1 (6 bases). CDR1 is MDHEN, CDR2 SYDVKM, per germline. This CDR3 has 15 residues. With 6 bases removed from V and 3 bases from J, the gap between germline ends came to 14 bases. The CDR3 loop is CASRDWTAYTGELFF. CDR3 nucleotide sequence: TGTGCCAGCAGGGACTGGACAGCCTACACCGGGGAGCTGTTTTTT.

This clone appeared a single time. The rearrangement joins TRBV28 to TRBJ2-4, with 8 bases matching TRBD1. Germline CDR1 and CDR2: MDHEN and SYDVKM. The V gene end was trimmed by 2 bases and the J gene end by 7 bases; junction bases not matched to a gene: 4. This CDR3 contains 14 residues. The CDR3 DNA reads as TGTGCCAGCAGTTTAAGACAGGGGATGAACATTCAGTACTTC. Encoded protein: CASSLRQGMNIQYF.

This sequence joins TRBV15 and TRBJ1-2; 11 bases agree with TRBD1. This CDR3 is built from 16 residues. The ends lost 1 base at V and 4 bases at J; junction bases unmatched: 5. Germline CDR1 and CDR2: LNHNV and YYDKDF (reference sequence). The CDR3 DNA is TGTGCCACCAGCAGAGGAAGGACAGGGGGCGGCTATGGCTACACCTTC. This sequence encodes CATSRGRTGGGYGYTF.

This chain uses TRBV7-3 with TRBJ2-1, with no clear D. V lost 0 bases to trimming and J lost 7 bases, with 7 bases between them. This CDR3 contains 13 residues. CDR1 and CDR2 (germline): SGHTA, FQGTGA. Here the CDR3 DNA reads TGTGCCAGCAGCTTAACGGTTGTAAATGAGCAGTTCTTC. This translates into CASSLTVVNEQFF.

The chain joins TRBV7-9 to TRBJ2-5; D is uncertain. V was cut by 3 bases and J by 2 bases, with 1 base left in between. From germline, CDR1 is SEHNR and CDR2 FQNEAQ (reference sequence). CDR3 length: 11 amino acids. The CDR3 spells CASSFQETQYF. The CDR3 DNA reads as TGTGCCAGCAGCTTTCAAGAGACCCAGTACTTC.

V usage is TRBV11-2 and J usage is TRBJ1-2; no reliable D call. The CDR3 spans 11 residues. The V end was cut by 1 base, the J end by 8 bases, with 5 bases between. CDR1 and CDR2 (germline): SGHAT, FQNNGV. The DNA for the CDR3 is TGTGCCAGCAGCTTAGCGGGCGGCTACACCTTC. Translating gives CASSLAGGYTF.

The chain links TRBV4-2 to TRBJ1-6, with no clear D. V shed 3 bases and J shed 8 bases, with 14 bases lying between them. CDR1 LGHNA and CDR2 YNFKEQ come from the germline V gene. The CDR3 is 15 amino acids. CDR3 loop: CASSQVTLDYSPLHF. The CDR3 coding sequence is TGTGCCAGCAGCCAGGTGACTTTGGACTATTCACCCCTCCACTTT.

CDR3 amino acids: CASSLGQGTNYGYTF. The CDR3 DNA follows: TGCGCCAGCAGCCTTGGACAGGGGACTAACTATGGCTACACCTTC. This chain connects TRBV5-1 to TRBJ1-2, with 9 positions matching TRBD1. Germline CDR1 is SGHRS and CDR2 is YFSETQ. The V gene end was trimmed by 4 bases and the J gene end by 0 bases; junction bases not matched to a gene: 4. The CDR3 is 15 residues long.

The genes are TRBV9 and TRBJ2-3; TRBD2 agrees at 11 bases. The ends lost 4 bases at V and 2 bases at J; junction bases unmatched: 3. This CDR3 is built from 15 residues. Germline V gene sequence: CDR1 SGDLS, CDR2 YYNGEE. DNA for the CDR3: TGTGCCAGCAGCCTAGCGGGGGGACCCACAGATACGCAGTATTTT. As protein: CASSLAGGPTDTQYF.

The chain combines TRBV6-5 with TRBJ1-5; D is undetermined. This CDR3 has 14 amino acids. V was clipped by 9 bases and J by 7 bases, with 19 bases between them. The germline V gene has CDR1 MNHEY and CDR2 SVGAGI. Here the CDR3 DNA reads TGTGCCAGTTCACGGGATTCGACGGGGCAGCCCCAGCATTTT. It translates to CASSRDSTGQPQHF.

The rearrangement uses TRBV5-4 and TRBJ1-2; D is undetermined. Per germline, CDR1 SGHNT and CDR2 YYREEE (reference sequence). Trimming took 4 bases from V and 8 from J, leaving 12 bases between them. The CDR3 totals 12 residues. The CDR3 nucleotides read TGTGCCAGCAGCCCTCCCGGGCAGGGCTACACCTTC. As protein: CASSPPGQGYTF. Together with reference TRBV5-4 and TRBJ1-2, the CDR3 gives the full variable domain: ETGVTQSPTHLIKTRGQQVTLRCSSQSGHNTVSWYQQALGQGPQFIFQYYREEENGRGNFPPRFSGLQFPNYSSELNVNALELDDSALYLCASSPPGQGYTFGSGTRLTVV.